This T cell receptor beta chain appears in the sequencing data of a study of human T cells and chemical hapten exposure (dated by TCRdb to 2020 to 2023). Describing the broader study: For sensitization, 2% DPC in acetone was applied to an approximately 2 cm by approximately 2 cm area of upper inner arm skin. For TCR sequencing, blood came from 25 to 35 alopecia patients at anywhere from one to four time points (pre-sensitization, 2, 6 and 24 weeks). Libraries were pooled for sequencing, and per-sample TCR yields varied mainly because of small differences in library volumes within the pool. The patient cohort, mostly female, included alopecia areata with under or over 50% scalp involvement, alopecia totalis and alopecia universalis. Patient blood was sampled pre-sensitization (week 0) and at 2, 6 and about 24 weeks after DPC sensitization. This study followed changes in the peripheral blood TCR repertoire in vivo during primary and secondary sensitization of alopecia patients to the hapten diphenylcyclopropenone (DPC). Throughout the approximately 25-week study period, patients were also given weekly therapeutic DPC doses on the scalp. Patch tests used Finn chambers with 0.01% DPC on the upper back, scored after 6 days by International Contact Dermatitis Research Group standards. Findings and caveats that apply to the study as a whole: Alopecia, a presumed autoimmune disease, was present in all patients, so the immune response of the patients might differ from that of healthy individuals. Expanded TCRs formed significantly more large CDR3 similarity clusters than pre-sensitization or healthy control sets, consistent with antigen-driven responses. Repeated subsampling changed both the strength of the expansion versus patch-test correlation and the threshold at which that correlation became significant. DPC sensitization did not change the number of TCRs with a frequency above 1 in 1000, and there was no evidence of changes in global repertoire structure. Patch test score correlated positively with the number of PT1 expanded TCRs, reaching significance at thresholds 8, 16 and 32 but not at 4.

This clonotype was seen at least ten times. Its antigen remains undetermined. No base quality values were provided; no much bigger clone lies one nucleotide off. In light of the paper, this sample's time point label describes: patch test 2, 6 weeks after DPC sensitization. Taken with the paper, the label for treatment or condition translates to: therapeutic diphenylcyclopropenone sensitization with weekly scalp DPC. Blood at each patch-test visit was drawn before the patch test was applied. To be eligible, patients had to be aged 18 to 70, diagnosed with alopecia and judged suitable for DPC therapy, while pregnant patients were excluded. Unfractionated whole blood was collected in Tempus Blood RNA tubes, and total RNA was extracted from that blood. Library method: RACE. The sample was run on a NextSeq 500. During library preparation, unique molecular identifiers were attached to individual cDNA molecules so that TCRs could be counted quantitatively and reproducibly. For every blood RNA sample, sequencing covered both the TCR alpha and TCR beta chains. The paper's data handling went like this. A median of about 87,000 TCRs per sample was observed, with a range of 23,224 to 690,600. The Decombinator software suite was used to annotate the V, J and CDR3 of the TCR reads. For the PS versus PT1 abundance plots, all samples were subsampled to the same number of TCRs (28,000). TCRs were defined as expanded if absent before sensitization and observed at least eight times at the 2-week time point. The public reads were reanalyzed by TCRdb: fastp trimming at Q25, MiXCR alignment, in-frame beta chains only. Identical CDR3 proteins give one entry, which carries the most common genes and DNA. The V and J calls were not made by the authors but by TCRdb's processing. Recorded for this sample are just over 350,000 distinct CDR3 sequences; 6% to 7% of them occurred a single time. The ten largest account for around 6% of the sample.

The germline V gene specifies MNHNS as CDR1 and SASEGT as CDR2. Including cysteine and phenylalanine, the CDR3 has 16 amino acids. The sequence is cut down to CDR3 DNA, 48 bases in frame from base 1. V loses 8 bases, J loses 4 bases, and the germline ends lie 20 bases apart. The clonotype originates from a woman younger than 30 with alopecia areata. Some clones in this sample may be carry-over from other donors' samples. The material was whole blood, obtained in connection with sensitization to the hapten diphenylcyclopropenone (DPC). The rearrangement joined TRBV6-1 to TRBJ2-2, with the identity of the D gene unclear. The nucleotide sequence reads TGTGCCAGCTTGGCCAATCTCGACAAACCCACCGGGGAGCTGTTTTTT. Translated, it reads CASLANLDKPTGELFF.